This T cell receptor (beta chain) was sequenced during a study of regulatory T cells in long-lasting Graves disease. As for time point: persistent/refractory GD, antithyroid drugs over 5 years with positive TRAb. PBMC-derived RNA was used for the TCR library. To make TCR beta libraries, researchers used iRepertoire HTBI primers and Arm-PCR of CDR3 regions. TCRdb reprocessed the multiplex PCR reads via MiXCR and lists one record per CDR3 protein. The data hold 300,000 to 500,000 distinct CDR3 sequences, with around 21% observed a single time. The TCR originated in a female donor with Graves disease. This sample comprised peripheral blood mononuclear cells (PBMCs), obtained when the disease was refractory, from a patient treated with antithyroid drugs.

In DNA form, the CDR3 reads TGCAGTGCCTCTTGGGGTGGAGGTCAGCCCCAGCATTTT. This gives the protein CSASWGGGQPQHF. The rearrangement links TRBV20-1 to TRBJ1-5, with D hard to call. Germline lookup yields CDR1 DFQATT and CDR2 SNEGSKA (reference sequence). This CDR3 spans 13 amino acids. V dropped 6 bases and J dropped 6 bases, with 15 bases sitting between them.